This TCR beta chain originates from a study of type 1 regulatory T cells. Across the study: T-allo10 is a Tr1-enriched, alloantigen-specific CD4 T cell product made in vitro.

The graft donor-derived T-allo10 cells reportedly recognize host alloantigens, are anergic, and suppress alloantigen-specifically. Each CDR3 protein is one row after TCRdb ran MiXCR on the reads. The sample yields 60,000 to 80,000 distinct CDR3 sequences, around 68% seen once. This CDR3 is built from 16 residues. The germline V gene encodes CDR1 MNHEY and CDR2 SMNVEV (reference sequence). V was clipped by 5 bases and J by 4 bases; unmatched bases: 8. With regard to this clonotype: Its antigen is as yet unknown.

The gene calls are TRBV27 and TRBJ2-5; 12 bases fit TRBD1. The receptor was isolated from a human donor in good health. The material sequenced was cultured T cells, either the whole culture or a sorted T cell fraction (not recorded which). The subset was: Tr1-enriched cell product generated in vitro against host alloantigens. CDR3 nucleotides: TGTGCCAGCAGTATCTACCGGGACAGGGGGCGAGAGACCCAGTACTTC. This translates into CASSIYRDRGRETQYF.